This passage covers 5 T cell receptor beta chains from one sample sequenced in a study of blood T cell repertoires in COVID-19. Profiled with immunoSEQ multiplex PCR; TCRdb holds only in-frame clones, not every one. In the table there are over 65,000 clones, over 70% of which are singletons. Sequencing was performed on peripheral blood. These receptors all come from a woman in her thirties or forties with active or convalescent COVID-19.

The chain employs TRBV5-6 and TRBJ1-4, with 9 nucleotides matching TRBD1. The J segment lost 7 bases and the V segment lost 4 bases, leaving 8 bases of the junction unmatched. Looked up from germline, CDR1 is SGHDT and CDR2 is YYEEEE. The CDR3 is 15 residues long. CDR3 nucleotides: TGTGCCAGCAGCGCTACAGGGGGCGCCGGTGAAAAACTGTTTTTT. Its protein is CASSATGGAGEKLFF.

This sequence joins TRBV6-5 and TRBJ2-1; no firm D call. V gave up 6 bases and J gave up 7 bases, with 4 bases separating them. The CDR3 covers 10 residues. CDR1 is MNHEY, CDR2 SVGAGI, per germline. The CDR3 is CASSRNEQFF. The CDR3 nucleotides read TGTGCCAGCAGCAGGAATGAGCAGTTCTTC.

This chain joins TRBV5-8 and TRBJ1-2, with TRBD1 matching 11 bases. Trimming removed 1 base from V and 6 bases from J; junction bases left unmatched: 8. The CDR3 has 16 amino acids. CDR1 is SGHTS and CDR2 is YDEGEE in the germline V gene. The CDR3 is CASSLPPGQGVDGYTF. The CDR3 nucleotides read TGTGCCAGCAGCTTGCCCCCGGGACAGGGGGTCGATGGCTACACCTTC.

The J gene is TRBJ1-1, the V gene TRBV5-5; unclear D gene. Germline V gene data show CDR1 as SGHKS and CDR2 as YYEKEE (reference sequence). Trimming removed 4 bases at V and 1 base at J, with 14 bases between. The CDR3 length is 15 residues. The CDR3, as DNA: TGTGCCAGCAGCCGGGTGTGGCAACAGAACACTGAAGCTTTCTTT. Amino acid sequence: CASSRVWQQNTEAFF.

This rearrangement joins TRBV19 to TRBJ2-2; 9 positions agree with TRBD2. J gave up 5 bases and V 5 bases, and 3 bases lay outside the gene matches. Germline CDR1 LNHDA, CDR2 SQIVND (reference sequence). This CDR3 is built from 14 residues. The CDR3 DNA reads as TGTGCCAGTAGTTTGCTAGCGGGAACCGGGGAGCTGTTTTTT. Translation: CASSLLAGTGELFF.